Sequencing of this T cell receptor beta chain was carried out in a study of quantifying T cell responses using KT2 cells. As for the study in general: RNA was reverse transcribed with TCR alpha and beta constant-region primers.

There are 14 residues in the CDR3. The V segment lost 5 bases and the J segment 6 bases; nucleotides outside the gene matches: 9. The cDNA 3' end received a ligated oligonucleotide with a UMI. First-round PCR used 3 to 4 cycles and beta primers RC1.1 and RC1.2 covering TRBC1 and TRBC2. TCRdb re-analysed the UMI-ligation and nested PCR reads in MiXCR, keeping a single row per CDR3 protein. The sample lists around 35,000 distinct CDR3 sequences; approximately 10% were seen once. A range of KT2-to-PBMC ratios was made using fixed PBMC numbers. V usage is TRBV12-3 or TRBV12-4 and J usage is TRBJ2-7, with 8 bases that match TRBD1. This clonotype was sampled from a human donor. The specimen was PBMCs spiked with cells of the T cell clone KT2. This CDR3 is CASSPWTGSGEQYF. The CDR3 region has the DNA TGTGCCAGCAGTCCGTGGACAGGGAGCGGCGAGCAGTACTTC.